What follows describes a single TCR beta chain. The same CDR3 can be traced to other DNA sequences in this sample. Repertoires were generated with immunoSEQ multiplex PCR, while TCRdb's copy carries only in-frame clones and drops some. The table lists about 300,000 clones, around 87% of them singletons. The length of the CDR3 is 14 residues. V was pared by 4 bases and J by 1 base, with 3 bases of the junction left unmatched. The germline gives CDR1 SGHTA, CDR2 FQGTGA. This record comes from a study of blood T cell repertoires in COVID-19. The TCR originated in a woman aged 18-29 years with acute COVID-19. The V gene is TRBV7-3, the J gene TRBJ1-1; 7 nucleotides line up with TRBD1. Sequencing was carried out using PBMCs or T cells enriched from blood (not recorded which). The CDR3 reads CASSSGQQNTEAFF. The CDR3 DNA reads as TGTGCCAGCAGCTCGGGACAGCAGAACACTGAAGCTTTCTTT.